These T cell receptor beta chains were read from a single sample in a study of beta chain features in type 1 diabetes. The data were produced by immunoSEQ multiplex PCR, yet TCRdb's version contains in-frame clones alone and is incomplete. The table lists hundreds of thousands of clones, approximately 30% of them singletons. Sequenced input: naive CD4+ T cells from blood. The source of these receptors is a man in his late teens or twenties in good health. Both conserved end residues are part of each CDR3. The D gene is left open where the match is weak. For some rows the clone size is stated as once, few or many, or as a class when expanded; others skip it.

DNA: TGTGCCAGCAGCGAAACGTTCGGGACAGGGGGCAACGAGCAGTACTTC; CDR3: CASSETFGTGGNEQYF; size: NA; J: TRBJ2-7; V: TRBV7-9; D: TRBD1
DNA: TGTGCCAGCAGGCGGGAGGGCCCTGGTGAGCAGTTCTTC; CDR3: CASRREGPGEQFF; size: NA; J: TRBJ2-1; V: TRBV7-9; D: TRBD2
DNA: TGCAGCGCGGGACTAGCGGGAGGCGAGACCCAGTACTTC; CDR3: CSAGLAGGETQYF; size: NA; J: TRBJ2-5; V: TRBV29-1; D: TRBD2
DNA: TGTGCCAGCAGGTTAGACAGGGTCTCCTACGAGCAGTACTTC; CDR3: CASRLDRVSYEQYF; size: few; J: TRBJ2-7; V: TRBV27; D: TRBD1
DNA: TGTGCCAGCCCCGAGACAGGGGACCAGCGCTATGGCTACACCTTC; CDR3: CASPETGDQRYGYTF; size: NA; J: TRBJ1-2; V: TRBV21-1; D: NA
DNA: TGTGCCTGGAGTCGTATGGGGGTTGGCGGGGAGCTGTTTTTT; CDR3: CAWSRMGVGGELFF; size: NA; J: TRBJ2-2; V: TRBV30; D: NA
DNA: TGTGCCAGCAGCTTGTTTGGGACAGGGCGAACCGGGGAGCTGTTTTTT; CDR3: CASSLFGTGRTGELFF; size: few; J: TRBJ2-2; V: TRBV5-6; D: TRBD1
DNA: TGTGCCAGCAGCTTAGGGACAGTTGACACAGATACGCAGTATTTT; CDR3: CASSLGTVDTDTQYF; size: NA; J: TRBJ2-3; V: TRBV7-9; D: NA
DNA: TGTGCCAGCAGCGGTGGATGGGATCAGCCCCAGCATTTT; CDR3: CASSGGWDQPQHF; size: once; J: TRBJ1-5; V: TRBV5-6; D: NA
DNA: TGTGCCAGCAGCTTAGACCCTCAGCTAACAGGACCGAGTGGCTACACCTTC; CDR3: CASSLDPQLTGPSGYTF; size: few; J: TRBJ1-2; V: TRBV7-2; D: NA
DNA: TGTGCCAGCAGCTTGTTAGAGACCCAGTACTTC; CDR3: CASSLLETQYF; size: few; J: TRBJ2-5; V: TRBV5-6; D: NA
DNA: TGTGCCAGCAGCGTAGCCCAGGGCCGGGAGCAGTACTTC; CDR3: CASSVAQGREQYF; size: few; J: TRBJ2-7; V: TRBV9; D: NA
DNA: TGTGCCTGGATAAGAGTTGAAGCTTTCTTT; CDR3: CAWIRVEAFF; size: NA; J: TRBJ1-1; V: TRBV30; D: NA
DNA: TGTGCCACCAGCAGATCAGGACTAGTCTCGGAGACCCAGTACTTC; CDR3: CATSRSGLVSETQYF; size: NA; J: TRBJ2-5; V: TRBV15; D: TRBD2
DNA: TGTGCCAGCAGCTTATATGACCAGCCCCAGCATTTT; CDR3: CASSLYDQPQHF; size: few; J: TRBJ1-5; V: TRBV7-9; D: NA
DNA: TGCGCCAGCAGCTCCGGGACAGAAGAGACCCAGTACTTC; CDR3: CASSSGTEETQYF; size: few; J: TRBJ2-5; V: TRBV5-1; D: TRBD1
DNA: TGCAGCGTTGGGCAAAAAGCGACGGAAAAACTGTTTTTT; CDR3: CSVGQKATEKLFF; size: NA; J: TRBJ1-4; V: TRBV29-1; D: NA
DNA: TGCGCCAGCAGCCAACCGACAGGGAGCAATGAGCAGTTCTTC; CDR3: CASSQPTGSNEQFF; size: NA; J: TRBJ2-1; V: TRBV4-1; D: TRBD1
DNA: TGTGCCAGCAGTGAAGCTGTCGGCAACTACGAGCAGTACTTC; CDR3: CASSEAVGNYEQYF; size: NA; J: TRBJ2-7; V: TRBV2; D: NA
DNA: TGTGCTAGTGGTTTAAGACTAGCGGGGAGCACAGATACGCAGTATTTT; CDR3: CASGLRLAGSTDTQYF; size: NA; J: TRBJ2-3; V: TRBV12-5; D: TRBD2
DNA: TGTGCCTGGAGGGCTCGGAGTACGAATGAGCAGTTCTTC; CDR3: CAWRARSTNEQFF; size: NA; J: TRBJ2-1; V: TRBV30; D: NA
DNA: TGTGCCAGCCGAGTGGCAGCTGGGGCCTATGGCTACACCTTC; CDR3: CASRVAAGAYGYTF; size: NA; J: TRBJ1-2; V: TRBV18; D: NA
DNA: TGTGCCAGCAGCTTCAAGGGGGCCGAAACAGATACGCAGTATTTT; CDR3: CASSFKGAETDTQYF; size: NA; J: TRBJ2-3; V: TRBV7-9; D: TRBD1
DNA: TGTGCCAGCAGCTTAGCGCTTCGACAGGGCGGGCGCTACACCTTC; CDR3: CASSLALRQGGRYTF; size: NA; J: TRBJ1-2; V: TRBV7-2; D: TRBD1
DNA: TGTGCCAGCTCCGCGGTCCGACAGAACTACAATGAGCAGTTCTTC; CDR3: CASSAVRQNYNEQFF; size: few; J: TRBJ2-1; V: TRBV18; D: NA
DNA: TGCGCCAGCAGCGGTGGCGGAGGGGTTAGCAATCAGCCCCAGCATTTT; CDR3: CASSGGGGVSNQPQHF; size: NA; J: TRBJ1-5; V: TRBV10-2; D: NA
DNA: TGTGCCAGCAGCGCGTTAGACGGTTCCTACGAGCAGTACTTC; CDR3: CASSALDGSYEQYF; size: few; J: TRBJ2-7; V: TRBV9; D: NA
DNA: TGTGCCAGCACCTTGAGCGGGAGGGCCAGAAATGAGCAGTTCTTC; CDR3: CASTLSGRARNEQFF; size: few; J: TRBJ2-1; V: TRBV6-6; D: TRBD2
DNA: TGTGCCATCATGCGACAGGGGGATACTGAAGCTTTCTTT; CDR3: CAIMRQGDTEAFF; size: few; J: TRBJ1-1; V: TRBV10-3; D: TRBD1
DNA: TGTGCCTGGAGTCGAGACCTCTCTGTTAACTATGGCTACACCTTC; CDR3: CAWSRDLSVNYGYTF; size: NA; J: TRBJ1-2; V: TRBV30; D: NA
DNA: TGTGCCAGCAGTCCTGGGACTAGCGGATTCACAGATACGCAGTATTTT; CDR3: CASSPGTSGFTDTQYF; size: few; J: TRBJ2-3; V: TRBV5-4; D: TRBD2
DNA: TGCAGCGTTGTGGGGGTCACTGAAGCTTTCTTT; CDR3: CSVVGVTEAFF; size: few; J: TRBJ1-1; V: TRBV29-1; D: NA
DNA: TGCAGCGGCGGACAGGGAGCTAACTATGGCTACACCTTC; CDR3: CSGGQGANYGYTF; size: few; J: TRBJ1-2; V: TRBV29-1; D: TRBD1
DNA: TGTGCCAGCAGCCAAGGTACACAGGGGCGCTCCTACGAGCAGTACTTC; CDR3: CASSQGTQGRSYEQYF; size: NA; J: TRBJ2-7; V: TRBV4-2; D: TRBD1
DNA: TGTGCCAGCAGTGAACGCACAGGCGAGCAGTACTTC; CDR3: CASSERTGEQYF; size: NA; J: TRBJ2-7; V: TRBV7-9; D: NA
DNA: TGTGCCAGCAGCTTGGGACTAGCGGGAATCACAGATACGCAGTATTTT; CDR3: CASSLGLAGITDTQYF; size: NA; J: TRBJ2-3; V: TRBV5-4; D: TRBD2
DNA: TGTGCCTGCCAAGTCACCTACGAGCAGTACTTC; CDR3: CACQVTYEQYF; size: few; J: TRBJ2-7; V: TRBV30; D: NA
DNA: TGTGCCAGCAGCCCCGGGACAGGGGGGTGGAACGAGCAGTACTTC; CDR3: CASSPGTGGWNEQYF; size: NA; J: TRBJ2-7; V: TRBV7-2; D: TRBD1
DNA: TGTGCTAGTGGGGATCGGACTAGCGGGAGGGGATACGAGCAGTACTTC; CDR3: CASGDRTSGRGYEQYF; size: few; J: TRBJ2-7; V: TRBV12-5; D: TRBD2
DNA: TGTGCCTGGAGTGTACTATGGGCCCAGGGCTACACCTTC; CDR3: CAWSVLWAQGYTF; size: NA; J: TRBJ1-2; V: TRBV30; D: NA
DNA: TGCGCCAGCAGCCAGGGATACGCTAGCGCAAGCACAGATACGCAGTATTTT; CDR3: CASSQGYASASTDTQYF; size: few; J: TRBJ2-3; V: TRBV4-1; D: NA
DNA: TGTGCCAGCAGCGTAGTGGGGCGGGAAACAGATGAGCAGTTCTTC; CDR3: CASSVVGRETDEQFF; size: NA; J: TRBJ2-1; V: TRBV9; D: NA
DNA: TGTGCCAGCAGTTACACTAGCGGATCGAACACCGGGGAGCTGTTTTTT; CDR3: CASSYTSGSNTGELFF; size: once; J: TRBJ2-2; V: TRBV6-5; D: TRBD2
DNA: TGTGCCAGCTCCCTAACAGGAGCCTCTGGAAACACCATATATTTT; CDR3: CASSLTGASGNTIYF; size: NA; J: TRBJ1-3; V: TRBV18; D: NA
DNA: TGTGCCAGCAGCCAAGATCAGCTAGCGGGAGGTGAGCAGTTCTTC; CDR3: CASSQDQLAGGEQFF; size: few; J: TRBJ2-1; V: TRBV4-2; D: TRBD2
DNA: TGTGCCAGCAGCCCGGACTTCAGCTCTGGAAACACCATATATTTT; CDR3: CASSPDFSSGNTIYF; size: NA; J: TRBJ1-3; V: TRBV9; D: NA
DNA: TGCGCCAGCAGCCAAGATAAGGGCTCGAACACTGAAGCTTTCTTT; CDR3: CASSQDKGSNTEAFF; size: few; J: TRBJ1-1; V: TRBV4-3; D: NA
DNA: TGCAGCGTTGTCCCCGGACATGCCCGGGGTGGGGAGCTGTTTTTT; CDR3: CSVVPGHARGGELFF; size: few; J: TRBJ2-2; V: TRBV29-1; D: NA
DNA: TGCAGCGTTGAAGATCGGACAGGGCACTACGAGCAGTACTTC; CDR3: CSVEDRTGHYEQYF; size: NA; J: TRBJ2-7; V: TRBV29-1; D: TRBD1
DNA: TGTGCCAGCAGCTTAGCAGGGGCTGGAAACACCATATATTTT; CDR3: CASSLAGAGNTIYF; size: NA; J: TRBJ1-3; V: TRBV7-7; D: NA
DNA: TGTGCCTGGAGTAGGGGCCTAACGAACACCGGGGAGCTGTTTTTT; CDR3: CAWSRGLTNTGELFF; size: NA; J: TRBJ2-2; V: TRBV30; D: NA
DNA: TGTGCCACGAACCAGGGGGACTACTACGAGCAGTACTTC; CDR3: CATNQGDYYEQYF; size: NA; J: TRBJ2-7; V: TRBV10-3; D: NA
DNA: TGTGCCAGCAGCCCAGTGTCCGGGATGGCGGGGGAGCAGTACTTC; CDR3: CASSPVSGMAGEQYF; size: NA; J: TRBJ2-7; V: TRBV7-8; D: NA
DNA: TGTGCCAGCAGTTCCCAGGGGACGCTCTTCTACGAGCAGTACTTC; CDR3: CASSSQGTLFYEQYF; size: NA; J: TRBJ2-7; V: TRBV28; D: NA